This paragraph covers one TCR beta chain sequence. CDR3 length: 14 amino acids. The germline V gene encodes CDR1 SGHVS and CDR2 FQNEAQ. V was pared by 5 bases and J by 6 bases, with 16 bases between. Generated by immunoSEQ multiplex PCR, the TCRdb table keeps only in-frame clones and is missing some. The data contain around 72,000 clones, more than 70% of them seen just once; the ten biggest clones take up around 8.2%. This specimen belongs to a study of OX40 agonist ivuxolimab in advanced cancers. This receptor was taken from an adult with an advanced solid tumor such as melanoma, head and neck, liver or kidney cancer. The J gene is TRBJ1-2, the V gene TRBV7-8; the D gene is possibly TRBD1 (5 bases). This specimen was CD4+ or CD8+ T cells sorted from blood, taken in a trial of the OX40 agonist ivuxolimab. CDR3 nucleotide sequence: TGTGCCAGCAGCCGGGTGGGGGGTAGCGATGGCTACACCTTC. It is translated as CASSRVGGSDGYTF. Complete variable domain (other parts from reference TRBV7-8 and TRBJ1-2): GAGVSQSPRYKVAKRGQDVALRCDPISGHVSLFWYQQALGQGPEFLTYFQNEAQLDKSGLPSDRFFAERPEGSVSTLKIQRTQQEDSAVYLCASSRVGGSDGYTFGSGTRLTVV.